This is a list of T cell receptor beta chains from one sample in a study of blood T cells in healthy people across ages. TCRdb reprocessed the 5' RACE reads with MiXCR, giving one entry per CDR3 protein. The sample holds approximately 900,000 distinct CDR3 sequences, about 29% seen once. Another study also made use of these data, one on T cells of mothers and their children.

Material: blood. These receptors all stem from a woman aged 40 to 49 in good health. CDR3s include the opening cysteine and the closing phenylalanine or tryptophan.

V: TRBV28; CDR3: CASSLLGTRSNQPQHF
V: TRBV9; CDR3: CASSVRSGGAPETQYF
V: TRBV6-2/TRBV6-3; CDR3: CASSPSRDGVNYGYTF
V: TRBV7-2; CDR3: CASSLRGSTDTQYF
V: TRBV27; CDR3: CASSLVGVKGSNYEQYF
V: TRBV10-3; CDR3: CAISESKVAGGRNEQYF
V: TRBV7-2; CDR3: CASSASGANVLTF
V: TRBV7-9; CDR3: CASSLERGGGETQYF
V: TRBV20-1; CDR3: CSARRLAGEGETQYF
V: TRBV7-2; CDR3: CASSPQGPLVTEAFF
V: TRBV5-1; CDR3: CASSLAQSNQPQHF
V: TRBV20-1; CDR3: CSARGMDYGYTF
V: TRBV4-1; CDR3: CASSQLLAGGPGETQYF
V: TRBV5-4; CDR3: CASSRGKGQPQHF
V: TRBV11-2; CDR3: CASSLPRELDNSPLHF
V: TRBV3-1; CDR3: CASSLRDRGLSTDTQYF
V: TRBV5-6; CDR3: CASSWGITSYEQYF
V: TRBV15; CDR3: CATSGLQGPLGGYTF
V: TRBV5-6; CDR3: CASSLLRHRNQPQHF
V: TRBV7-9; CDR3: CASSFLPGEAFF
V: TRBV7-9; CDR3: CASSQEQATNEKLFF
V: TRBV29-1; CDR3: CSAVTGGSKNIQYF
V: TRBV28; CDR3: CASSYLYGDKQETQYF
V: TRBV5-1; CDR3: CASSKGLAGGPGANVLTF
V: TRBV12-3/TRBV12-4; CDR3: CASSPIGGSYEQYF
V: TRBV7-9; CDR3: CASSLDLGNEQFF
V: TRBV18; CDR3: CASSPQGPPMEQYF
V: TRBV20-1; CDR3: CSAQGLAASF
V: TRBV7-2; CDR3: CASSSQTGLNEKLFF
V: TRBV7-3; CDR3: CASSLQSGTGNNEQFF
V: TRBV29-1; CDR3: CSVEQDGGSYEQYF
V: TRBV7-2; CDR3: CASIRPGSYEQYF
V: TRBV5-1; CDR3: CASSLGTILAKNIQYF
V: TRBV4-1; CDR3: CASSHMVGADEAFF
V: TRBV7-8; CDR3: CASSFDRTGEGGYTF
V: TRBV11-2; CDR3: CASSLMGVTEAFF
V: TRBV24-1; CDR3: CATSDRDIGKETQYF
V: TRBV6-6; CDR3: CASSAGVGETQYF
V: TRBV28; CDR3: CASIRTAWGGEQYF
V: TRBV7-2; CDR3: CASSLSRGSRLIVADTQYF
V: TRBV7-2; CDR3: CASSLQWTDTQYF
V: TRBV12-3/TRBV12-4; CDR3: CASSFGGGGPARFSQYF
V: TRBV20-1; CDR3: CSARDRTDLYSYEQYF
V: TRBV9; CDR3: CASSVAAAYGYTF
V: TRBV28; CDR3: CASSLAGEGDIQYF